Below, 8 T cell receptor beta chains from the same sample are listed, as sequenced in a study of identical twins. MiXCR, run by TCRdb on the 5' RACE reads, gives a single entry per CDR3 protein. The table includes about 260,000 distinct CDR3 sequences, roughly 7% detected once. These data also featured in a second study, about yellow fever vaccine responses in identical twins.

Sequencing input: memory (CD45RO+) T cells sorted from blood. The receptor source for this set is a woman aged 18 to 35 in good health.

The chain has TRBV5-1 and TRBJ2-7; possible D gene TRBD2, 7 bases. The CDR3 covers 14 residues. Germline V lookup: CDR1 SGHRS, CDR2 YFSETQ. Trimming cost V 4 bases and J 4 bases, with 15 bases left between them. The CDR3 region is CASSAQGGDYEQYV. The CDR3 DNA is TGCGCCAGCAGCGCCCAAGGGGGGGATTACGAGCAGTACGTC.

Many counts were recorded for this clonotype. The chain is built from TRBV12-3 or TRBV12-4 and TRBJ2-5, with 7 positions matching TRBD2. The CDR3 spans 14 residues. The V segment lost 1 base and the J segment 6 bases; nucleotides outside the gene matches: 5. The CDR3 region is CASSLGGSLKTQYF. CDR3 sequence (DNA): TGTGCCAGCAGTTTAGGCGGGAGTTTGAAGACCCAGTACTTC.

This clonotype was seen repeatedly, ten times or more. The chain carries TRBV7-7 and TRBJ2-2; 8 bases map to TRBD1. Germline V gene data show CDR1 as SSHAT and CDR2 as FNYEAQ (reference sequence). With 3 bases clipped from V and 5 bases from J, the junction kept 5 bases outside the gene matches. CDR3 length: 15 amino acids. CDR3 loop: CASSLVQGATGELFF. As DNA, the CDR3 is TGTGCCAGCAGCTTGGTTCAGGGGGCAACCGGGGAGCTGTTTTTT.

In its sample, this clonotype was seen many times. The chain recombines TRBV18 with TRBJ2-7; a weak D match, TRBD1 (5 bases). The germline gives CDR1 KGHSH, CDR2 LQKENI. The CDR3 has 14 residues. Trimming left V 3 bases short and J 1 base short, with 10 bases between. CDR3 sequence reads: CASSPQGGSYEQYF. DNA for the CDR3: TGTGCCAGCTCACCGCAGGGTGGATCCTACGAGCAGTACTTC. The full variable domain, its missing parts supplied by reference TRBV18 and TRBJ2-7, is NAGVMQNPRHLVRRRGQEARLRCSPMKGHSHVYWYRQLPEEGLKFMVYLQKENIIDESGMPKERFSAEFPKEGPSILRIQQVVRGDSAAYFCASSPQGGSYEQYFGPGTRLTVT.

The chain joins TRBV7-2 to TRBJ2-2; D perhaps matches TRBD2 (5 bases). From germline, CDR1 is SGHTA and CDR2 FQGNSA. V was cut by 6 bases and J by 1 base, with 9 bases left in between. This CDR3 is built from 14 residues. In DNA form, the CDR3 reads TGTGCCAGCAGGGCACTAGGGAACACCGGGGAGCTGTTTTTT. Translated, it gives CASRALGNTGELFF.

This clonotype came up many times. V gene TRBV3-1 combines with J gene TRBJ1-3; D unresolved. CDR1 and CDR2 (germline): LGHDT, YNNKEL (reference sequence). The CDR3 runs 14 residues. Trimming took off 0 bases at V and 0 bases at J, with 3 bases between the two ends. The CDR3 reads CASSQDNSGNTIYF. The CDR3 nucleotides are TGTGCCAGCAGCCAAGACAACTCTGGAAACACCATATATTTT.

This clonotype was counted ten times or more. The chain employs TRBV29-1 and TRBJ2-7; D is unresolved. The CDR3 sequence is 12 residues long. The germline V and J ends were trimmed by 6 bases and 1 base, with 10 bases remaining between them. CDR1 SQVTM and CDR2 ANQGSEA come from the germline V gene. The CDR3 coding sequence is TGCAGCGTCCTCCTAGATTCCTACGAGCAGTACTTC. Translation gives CSVLLDSYEQYF.

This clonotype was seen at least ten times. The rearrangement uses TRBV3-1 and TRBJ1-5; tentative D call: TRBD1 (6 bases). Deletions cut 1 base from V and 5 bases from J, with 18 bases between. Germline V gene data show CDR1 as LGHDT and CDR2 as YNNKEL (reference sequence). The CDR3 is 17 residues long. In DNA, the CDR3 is TGTGCCAGCAGCCAAGGTCCGGGACAACGGGTACATCAGCCCCAGCATTTT. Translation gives CASSQGPGQRVHQPQHF.